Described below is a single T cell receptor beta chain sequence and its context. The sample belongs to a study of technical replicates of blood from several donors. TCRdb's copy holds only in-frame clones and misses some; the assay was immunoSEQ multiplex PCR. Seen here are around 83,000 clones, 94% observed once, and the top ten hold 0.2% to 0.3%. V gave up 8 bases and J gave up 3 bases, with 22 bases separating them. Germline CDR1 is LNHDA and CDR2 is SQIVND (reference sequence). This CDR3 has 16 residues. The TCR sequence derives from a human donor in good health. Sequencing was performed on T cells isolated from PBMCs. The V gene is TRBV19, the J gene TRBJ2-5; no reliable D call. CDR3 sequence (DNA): TGTGCCAGTTCCACCCCAGGCAGATACCAAAAAGAGACCCAGTACTTC. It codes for CASSTPGRYQKETQYF.